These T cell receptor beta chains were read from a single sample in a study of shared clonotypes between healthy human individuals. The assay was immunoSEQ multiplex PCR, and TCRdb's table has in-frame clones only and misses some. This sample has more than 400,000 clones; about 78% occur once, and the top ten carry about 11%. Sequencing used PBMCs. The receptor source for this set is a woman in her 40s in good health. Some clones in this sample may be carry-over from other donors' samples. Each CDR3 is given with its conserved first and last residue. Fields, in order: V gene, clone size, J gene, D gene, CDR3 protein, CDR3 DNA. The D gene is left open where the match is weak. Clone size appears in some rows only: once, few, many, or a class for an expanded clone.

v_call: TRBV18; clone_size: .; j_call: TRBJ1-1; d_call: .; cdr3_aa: CASSPPSGSLTTEAFF; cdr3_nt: TGTGCCAGCTCACCACCTTCGGGTAGCCTTACGACTGAAGCTTTCTTT
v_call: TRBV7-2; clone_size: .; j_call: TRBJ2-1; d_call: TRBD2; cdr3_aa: CASSPPGGRASYEQFF; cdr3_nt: TGTGCCAGCAGCCCCCCTGGGGGGAGGGCCAGTTATGAGCAGTTCTTC
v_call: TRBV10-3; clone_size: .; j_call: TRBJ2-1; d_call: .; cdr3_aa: CAIREEYNEQFF; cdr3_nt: TGTGCCATCAGGGAGGAGTACAATGAGCAGTTCTTC
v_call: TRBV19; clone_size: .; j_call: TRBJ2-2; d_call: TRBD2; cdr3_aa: CASSHGLAGLFF; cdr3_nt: TGTGCCAGTAGTCACGGACTAGCGGGGCTGTTTTTT
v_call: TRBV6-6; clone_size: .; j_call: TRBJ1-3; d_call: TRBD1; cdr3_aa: CASSTGGTGNTIYF; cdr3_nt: TGTGCCAGCAGTACAGGGGGAACTGGAAACACCATATATTTT
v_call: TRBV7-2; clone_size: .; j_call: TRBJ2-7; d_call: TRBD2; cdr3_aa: CASSEMTSGDVIFYEQYF; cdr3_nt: TGTGCCAGCAGCGAAATGACTAGCGGGGACGTTATATTCTACGAGCAGTACTTC
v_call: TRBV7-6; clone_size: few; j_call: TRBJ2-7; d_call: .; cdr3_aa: CASSLSATTYEQYF; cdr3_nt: TGTGCCAGCAGCTTAAGTGCGACAACCTACGAGCAGTACTTC
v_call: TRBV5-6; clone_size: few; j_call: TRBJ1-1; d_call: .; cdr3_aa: CASSFSENTEAFF; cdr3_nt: TGTGCCAGCAGCTTTTCCGAGAACACTGAAGCTTTCTTT
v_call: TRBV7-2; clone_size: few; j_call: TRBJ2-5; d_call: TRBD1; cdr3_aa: CASSSPGTVGQYF; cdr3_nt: TGTGCCAGCAGCTCACCTGGGACAGTTGGGCAGTACTTC
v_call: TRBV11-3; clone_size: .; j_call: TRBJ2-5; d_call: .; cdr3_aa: CASSLNRGQETQYF; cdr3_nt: TGTGCCAGCAGCTTAAACCGGGGCCAAGAGACCCAGTACTTC
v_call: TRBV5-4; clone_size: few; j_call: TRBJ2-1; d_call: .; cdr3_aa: CASSQDQGGHNEQFF; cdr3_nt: TGTGCCAGCAGCCAAGATCAAGGGGGGCACAATGAGCAGTTCTTC
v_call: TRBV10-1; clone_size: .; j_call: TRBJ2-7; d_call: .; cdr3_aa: CAGEEQIDEQYF; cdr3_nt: TGCGCCGGGGAAGAGCAAATCGACGAGCAGTACTTC
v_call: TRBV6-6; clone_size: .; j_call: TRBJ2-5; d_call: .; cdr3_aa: CASSYSGDSGKTQYF; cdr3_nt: TGTGCCAGCAGTTACTCTGGCGACAGTGGGAAGACCCAGTACTTC
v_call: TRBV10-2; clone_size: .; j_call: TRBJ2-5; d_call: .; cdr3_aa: CASSESPMARETQYF; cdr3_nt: TGCGCCAGCAGTGAGTCCCCTATGGCGAGGGAGACCCAGTACTTC
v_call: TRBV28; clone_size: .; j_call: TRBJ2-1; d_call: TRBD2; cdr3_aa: CASSLGHGTSGRAEFF; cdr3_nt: TGTGCCAGCAGCCTCGGGCATGGGACTAGCGGGAGGGCCGAGTTCTTC
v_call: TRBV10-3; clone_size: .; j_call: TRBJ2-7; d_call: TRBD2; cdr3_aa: CAIRASGGEQYF; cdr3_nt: TGTGCCATCAGGGCTAGCGGGGGCGAGCAGTACTTC
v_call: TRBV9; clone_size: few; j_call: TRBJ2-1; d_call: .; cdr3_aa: CASSLYNEQFF; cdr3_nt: TGTGCCAGCAGCCTTTACAATGAGCAGTTCTTC
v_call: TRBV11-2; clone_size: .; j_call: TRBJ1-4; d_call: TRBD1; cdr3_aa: CASSLVPRDRDGEKLFF; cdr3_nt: TGTGCCAGCAGCTTAGTCCCCCGGGACAGGGACGGGGAAAAACTGTTTTTT
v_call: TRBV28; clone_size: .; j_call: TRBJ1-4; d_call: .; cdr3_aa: CASSLTALGEKLFF; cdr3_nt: TGTGCCAGCAGCCTGACAGCTTTGGGCGAAAAACTGTTTTTT
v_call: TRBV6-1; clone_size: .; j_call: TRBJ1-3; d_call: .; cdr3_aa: CASSGLGNTIYF; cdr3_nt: TGTGCCAGCTCAGGGCTCGGAAACACCATATATTTT
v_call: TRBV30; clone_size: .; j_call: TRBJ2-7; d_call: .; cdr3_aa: CAHLVEQYF; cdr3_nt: TGTGCCCACCTCGTCGAGCAGTACTTC
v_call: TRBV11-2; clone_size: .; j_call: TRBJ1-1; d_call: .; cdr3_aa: CASRPTVMNTEVFF; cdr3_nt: TGTGCCAGCAGGCCGACAGTTATGAACACTGAAGTTTTCTTT
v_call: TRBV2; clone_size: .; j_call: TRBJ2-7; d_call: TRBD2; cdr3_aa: CASRAPPGLAGNSSYEQYF; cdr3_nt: TGTGCCAGCAGAGCACCCCCGGGACTAGCGGGGAATAGCTCCTACGAGCAGTACTTC
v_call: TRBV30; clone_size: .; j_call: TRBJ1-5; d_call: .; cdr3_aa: CAWSTRTISQPQHF; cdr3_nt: TGTGCCTGGAGTACCAGGACTATTAGTCAGCCCCAGCATTTT
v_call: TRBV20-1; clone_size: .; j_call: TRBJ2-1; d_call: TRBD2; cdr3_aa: CSARLAGDQFF; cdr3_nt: TGCAGTGCTAGACTAGCGGGAGATCAGTTCTTC
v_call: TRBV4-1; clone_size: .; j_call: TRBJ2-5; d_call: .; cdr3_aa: CASSQGSGYQETQYF; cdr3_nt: TGCGCCAGCAGCCAGGGGAGCGGGTACCAAGAGACCCAGTACTTC
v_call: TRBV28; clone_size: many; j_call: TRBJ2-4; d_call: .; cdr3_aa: CASSPLLLVAKNIQYF; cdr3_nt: TGTGCCAGCAGCCCCCTACTCCTGGTAGCCAAAAACATTCAGTACTTC
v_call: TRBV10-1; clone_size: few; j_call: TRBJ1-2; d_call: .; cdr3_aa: CAIALSLRGYGYTF; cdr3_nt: TGCGCCATAGCACTAAGCCTCAGGGGCTATGGCTACACCTTC
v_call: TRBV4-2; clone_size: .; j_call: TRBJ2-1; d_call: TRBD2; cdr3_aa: CASSQGGLAKYNEQFF; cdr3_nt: TGTGCCAGCAGCCAAGGCGGACTAGCGAAATACAATGAGCAGTTCTTC
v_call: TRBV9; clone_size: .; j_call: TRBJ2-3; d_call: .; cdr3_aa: CASSPVGGASTDTQYF; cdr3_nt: TGTGCCAGCAGCCCAGTCGGGGGTGCTAGCACAGATACGCAGTATTTT
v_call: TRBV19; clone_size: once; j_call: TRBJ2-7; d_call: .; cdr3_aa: CASSTDPGPSYEQYF; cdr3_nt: TGTGCCAGTAGTACCGATCCGGGACCAAGCTACGAGCAGTACTTC
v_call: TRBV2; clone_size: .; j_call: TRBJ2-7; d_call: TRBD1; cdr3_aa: CASRLPGTGGPEQYF; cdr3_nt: TGTGCCAGCCGGCTCCCCGGGACAGGGGGCCCCGAGCAGTACTTC